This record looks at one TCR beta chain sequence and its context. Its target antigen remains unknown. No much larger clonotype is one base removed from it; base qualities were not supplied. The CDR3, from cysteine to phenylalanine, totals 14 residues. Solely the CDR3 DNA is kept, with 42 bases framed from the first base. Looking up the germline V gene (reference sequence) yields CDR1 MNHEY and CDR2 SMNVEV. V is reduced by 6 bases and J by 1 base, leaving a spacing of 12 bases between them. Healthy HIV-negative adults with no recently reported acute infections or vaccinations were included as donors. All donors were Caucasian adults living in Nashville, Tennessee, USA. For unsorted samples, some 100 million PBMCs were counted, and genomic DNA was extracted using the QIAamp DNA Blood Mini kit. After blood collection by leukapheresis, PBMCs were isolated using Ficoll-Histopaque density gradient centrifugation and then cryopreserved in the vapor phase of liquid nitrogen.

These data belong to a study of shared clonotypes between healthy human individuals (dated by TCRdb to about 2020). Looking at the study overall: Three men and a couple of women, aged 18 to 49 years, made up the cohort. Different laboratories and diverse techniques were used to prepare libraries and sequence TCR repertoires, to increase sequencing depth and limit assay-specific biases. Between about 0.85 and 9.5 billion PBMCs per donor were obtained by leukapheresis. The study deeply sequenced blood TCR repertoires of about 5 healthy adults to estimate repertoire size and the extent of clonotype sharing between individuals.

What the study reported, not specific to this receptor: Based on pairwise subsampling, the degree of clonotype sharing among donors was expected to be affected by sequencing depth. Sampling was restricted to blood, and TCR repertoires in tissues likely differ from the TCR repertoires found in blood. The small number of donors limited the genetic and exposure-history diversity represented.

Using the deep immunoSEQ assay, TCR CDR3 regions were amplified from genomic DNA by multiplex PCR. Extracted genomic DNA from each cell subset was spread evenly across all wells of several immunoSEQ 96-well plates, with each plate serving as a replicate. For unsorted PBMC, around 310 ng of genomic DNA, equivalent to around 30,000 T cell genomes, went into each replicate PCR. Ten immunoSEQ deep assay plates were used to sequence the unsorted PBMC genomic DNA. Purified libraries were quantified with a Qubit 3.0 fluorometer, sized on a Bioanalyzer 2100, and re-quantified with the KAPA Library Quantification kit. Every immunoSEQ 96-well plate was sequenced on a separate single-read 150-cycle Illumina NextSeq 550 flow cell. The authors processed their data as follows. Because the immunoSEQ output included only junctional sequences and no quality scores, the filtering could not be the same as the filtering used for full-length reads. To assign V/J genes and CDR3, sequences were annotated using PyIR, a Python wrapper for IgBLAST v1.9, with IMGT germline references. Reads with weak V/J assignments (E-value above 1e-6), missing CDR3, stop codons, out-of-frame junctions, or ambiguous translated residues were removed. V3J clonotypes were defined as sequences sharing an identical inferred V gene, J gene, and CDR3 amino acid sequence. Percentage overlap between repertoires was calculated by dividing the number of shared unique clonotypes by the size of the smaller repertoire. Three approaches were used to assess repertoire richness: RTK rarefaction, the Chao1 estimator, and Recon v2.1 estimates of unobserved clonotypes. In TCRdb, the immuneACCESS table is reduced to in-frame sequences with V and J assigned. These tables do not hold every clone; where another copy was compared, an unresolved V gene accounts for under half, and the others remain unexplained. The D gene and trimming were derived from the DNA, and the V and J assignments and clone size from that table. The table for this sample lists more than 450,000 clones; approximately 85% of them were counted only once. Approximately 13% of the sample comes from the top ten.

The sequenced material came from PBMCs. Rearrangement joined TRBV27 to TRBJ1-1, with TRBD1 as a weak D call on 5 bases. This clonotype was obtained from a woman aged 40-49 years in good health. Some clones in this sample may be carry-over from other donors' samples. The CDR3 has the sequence CASRTDGPNTEAFF. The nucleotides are TGTGCCAGCAGGACAGACGGGCCGAACACTGAAGCTTTCTTT.